Listed here is a single T cell receptor (beta chain). The entry originates in a study of cytomegalovirus exposure and HLA in healthy donors. The PCR was carried out with 60 Vbeta primers and 13 Jbeta primers. Repertoires were generated with immunoSEQ multiplex PCR, while TCRdb's copy carries only in-frame clones and drops some. Its table lists about 140,000 clones. The CDR3 spans 14 residues. CDR1 and CDR2 from the germline V gene are LNHDA and SQIVND (reference sequence). After removal of 8 bases from V and 6 bases from J, the junction contained 5 bases not matched to a gene. The source of this sequence is a woman younger than 30 in good health and CMV-seronegative. Sequenced input: PBMCs. This chain connects TRBV19 to TRBJ2-2, with 11 bases matching TRBD1. In nucleotides, the CDR3 is TGTGCCAGTGCCGGGACAGGGGGATCCGGGGAGCTGTTTTTT. Translating gives CASAGTGGSGELFF.